This note documents a single T cell receptor beta chain sequence. TCRdb's copy holds only in-frame clones and misses some; the assay was immunoSEQ multiplex PCR. The repertoire includes some 200,000 clones, approximately 70% of them detected once, and about 10% sits in the top ten. The CDR3 spans 15 residues. CDR1 and CDR2 from the germline V gene are SGHVS and FQNEAQ. V lost 5 bases and J lost 1; bases outside the gene matches: 7. The data were taken from a study of shared clonotypes between healthy human individuals. For the study at large: The donor group consisted of a couple of women and three men, aged 18 to 49. Per donor, CD8 memory used one plate, CD8 naive used two, CD4 memory used three and CD4 naive used three.

What was sequenced was memory CD4+ T cells sorted from blood. Noted subset: CD45RA-negative fraction. This clonotype was obtained from a man between 25 and 39 years old in good health. The gene calls are TRBV7-8 and TRBJ1-1; 7 bases agree with TRBD1. The CDR3 loop reads CASSADRLENTEAFF. The DNA for the CDR3 is TGTGCCAGCAGCGCGGACAGGCTTGAGAACACTGAAGCTTTCTTT.